This record looks at one TCR beta chain sequence and its context. Antigen: not known. The V and J ends lost 6 bases and 6 bases, in that order; junction bases with no gene match: 7. The germline gives CDR1 MNHEY, CDR2 SVGAGI. CDR3 length: 13 residues. The source of the sample is a study of cytomegalovirus exposure and HLA in healthy donors. Study-level points and caveats: Reportedly, a later analysis found an Asian-associated ancestry cluster had fewer N-insertions than the approximately 640-donor mean.

PCR used 60 Vbeta primers and 13 Jbeta primers. Profiled with immunoSEQ multiplex PCR; TCRdb holds only in-frame clones, not every one. The repertoire holds 95,000 to 150,000 clones, with approximately 80% as singletons. The specimen sequenced was PBMCs. This clonotype was sampled from a woman aged 40 to 55 in good health and CMV-seropositive. V usage is TRBV6-5 and J usage is TRBJ1-2, with 7 bases matching TRBD1. In DNA, the CDR3 is TGTGCCAGCAGCCGCAACAGGGGAGATGGCTACACCTTC. The encoded protein is CASSRNRGDGYTF.